This is a list of T cell receptor beta chains from one sample in a study of blood T cell repertoires in COVID-19. The data were produced by immunoSEQ multiplex PCR, yet TCRdb's version contains in-frame clones alone and is incomplete. This table holds some 120,000 clones, 85% found once. Sample: peripheral blood. The source of these receptors is a woman aged 80 or older with acute or convalescent COVID-19. CDR3s include the opening cysteine and the closing phenylalanine or tryptophan. The order of the fields is D gene, clone size, J gene, V gene, CDR3 DNA, CDR3 protein. D genes are given only for firm matches. Size is stated for part of the rows, as once, few or many counts, or as a class when the clone is expanded.

TRBD1,-,TRBJ1-1,TRBV3-1/TRBV3-2,TGTGCCAGCAGTGACCAGGGGGCGAACACTGAAGCTTTCTTT,CASSDQGANTEAFF
TRBD1,once,TRBJ1-2,TRBV7-8,TGTGCCAGCAGCTCCAGTACAGGGGGCGGTGGCTACACCTTC,CASSSSTGGGGYTF
TRBD1,once,TRBJ2-3,TRBV29-1,TGCAGCGGACGGCAGGGGGCAGATACGCAGTATTTT,CSGRQGADTQYF
-,-,TRBJ2-6,TRBV19,TGTGCCAGTAGTATCCTTAGTGGGGCCAACGTCCTGACTTTC,CASSILSGANVLTF
-,once,TRBJ1-3,TRBV9,TGTGCCAGCAGCACGGCCGGGACTTTTGGAAACACCATATATTTT,CASSTAGTFGNTIYF
-,-,TRBJ1-2,TRBV2,TGTGCCAGCAGTCGAGAGAGGGCCGGCTACACCTTC,CASSRERAGYTF
TRBD2,-,TRBJ2-3,TRBV5-1,TGCGCCAGCAGCTTGGGTCTAGCGGGGGGGGCAGATACGCAGTATTTT,CASSLGLAGGADTQYF
-,-,TRBJ2-7,TRBV27,TGTGCCAGCAGTTTAAAGCGGTCCTCCTACGAGCAGTACTTC,CASSLKRSSYEQYF
-,-,TRBJ1-2,TRBV5-4,TGTGCCAGCAGCTGGGCCAAACTAGGGGGCTACACCTTC,CASSWAKLGGYTF
-,once,TRBJ1-1,TRBV4-1,TGCGCCAGCAGCCAAGAAAGAGGAGGACTTAACACTGAAGCTTTCTTT,CASSQERGGLNTEAFF
-,-,TRBJ1-5,TRBV28,TGTGCCAGCAGCCCCCCCCCAGGCTCGGAAGGTCAGCCCCAGCATTTT,CASSPPPGSEGQPQHF
-,few,TRBJ1-5,TRBV19,TGTGCCAGTAGCGCAGGCGTACAGTTCTCGCCCCAGCATTTT,CASSAGVQFSPQHF
-,once,TRBJ2-3,TRBV5-1,TGCGCCAGCAGCTTGAAGGCGGGGACAGATACGCAGTATTTT,CASSLKAGTDTQYF
TRBD2,-,TRBJ2-3,TRBV7-9,TGTGCCAGCAGCTTAAGGTCTAGCGGGGGGCCCACAGATACGCAGTATTTT,CASSLRSSGGPTDTQYF
-,-,TRBJ1-5,TRBV24-1,TGTGCCACCCAGGGGCAATACAATCAGCCCCAGCATTTT,CATQGQYNQPQHF
-,few,TRBJ1-1,TRBV11-2,TGTGCCAGCAGCTTAGCCGGTTACGAAGCTTTCTTT,CASSLAGYEAFF
TRBD1,-,TRBJ1-2,TRBV4-1,TGCGCCAGCAGCCAAGGTCTCGAATCCGGGGCAGGGGGAGGCTATGGCTACACCTTC,CASSQGLESGAGGGYGYTF
-,-,TRBJ1-2,TRBV18,TGTGCCAGCTCGGAGGACAGAGACGGCTACACCTTC,CASSEDRDGYTF
TRBD1,-,TRBJ1-2,TRBV7-2,TGTGCCAGCAGCTTAGTGGCTGACAGGGCGGTCGGCTACACCTTC,CASSLVADRAVGYTF
TRBD1,-,TRBJ1-2,TRBV28,TGTGCCAGCAGGGGGACAGGGGCGGGCTACACCTTC,CASRGTGAGYTF